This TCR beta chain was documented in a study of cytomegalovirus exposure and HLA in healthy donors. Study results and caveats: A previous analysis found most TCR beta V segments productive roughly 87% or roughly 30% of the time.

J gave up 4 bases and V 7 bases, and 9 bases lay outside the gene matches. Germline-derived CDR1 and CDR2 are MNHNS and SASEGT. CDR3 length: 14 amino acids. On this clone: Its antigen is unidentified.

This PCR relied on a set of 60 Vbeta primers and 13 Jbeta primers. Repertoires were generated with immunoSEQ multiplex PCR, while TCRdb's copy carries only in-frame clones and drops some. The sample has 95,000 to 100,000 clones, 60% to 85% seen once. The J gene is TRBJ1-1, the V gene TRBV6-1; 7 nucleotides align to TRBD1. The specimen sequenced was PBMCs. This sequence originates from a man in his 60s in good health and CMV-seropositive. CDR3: CASIEGAGGTEAFF. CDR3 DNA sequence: TGTGCCAGCATTGAGGGGGCTGGGGGCACTGAAGCTTTCTTT.